This TCR beta chain was sequenced in a study of cytomegalovirus exposure and HLA in healthy donors (TCRdb year 2017). About the investigation overall: An earlier analysis of several hundred of the donors reported approximately 260 Gb of sequence data and 117 million unique TCR beta sequences obtained from 180 million or so T cells. Rather than using new phenotypic data, the later analysis identified candidate immune exposures from TCR beta sequences and from how often those sequences occurred across donors. Typing coverage differed by locus: A, B, C, DRB1 and DQB1 were typed in roughly 629-630 donors, DQA1 in 500 to 550, DPA1 in some 600, and DPB1 in 400 to 480. All discovery cohort repertoires had been generated on a single sequencing platform. The aim of the study was to test whether cataloging public T cell receptors could identify signatures of past pathogen exposure. To predict cytomegalovirus infection status, the study brought together high-throughput TCR immunosequencing, statistical association of individual TCRs with disease status, and machine learning. A later genetic analysis used genome-wide SNP genotypes for about 65% of the roughly 670 donors, treating that subset as a discovery cohort. The genetic ancestry cluster associated with self-reported Caucasian donors included about 84% of the roughly 410 genotyped donors. To decide whether each TCR beta V gene segment behaved as functional or pseudogenic, an earlier analysis of some 580 of the donors relied on high-throughput TCR beta sequencing. Both class I and class II loci were covered by HLA typing, at four-digit resolution. The T cell repertoires of 550 to 850 subjects were profiled by immunosequencing and related to cytomegalovirus serostatus. In addition to the first cohort of approximately 650 subjects, a separate validation cohort of under 150 different subjects was used. A handful of DR-DQ haplotypes were handled as single units for association and clustering because linkage in the cohort was strong. Donor age, sex, ethnicity and CMV serostatus were compiled together with the repertoire data. Across about 370 genotyped donors of the cohort, an average of approximately 240,000 unique TCR beta nucleotide sequences per donor were sequenced, and roughly 20% of those sequences were non-productive. About 300 gigabases of sequencing data and tens of millions of unique TCR sequences were included in an early release covering 550 to 650 HLA-typed donors. A later analysis re-analyzed previously published TCR beta repertoires from 600 to 850 donors and added high-resolution HLA genotyping to study TCR occurrence patterns.

In total, around 600 healthy bone marrow donors made up the cohort. Cohort members were all nominally healthy when sampled, although unrecorded immune exposures were likely present. CMV serostatus was positive for approximately 300 and negative for about half of the roughly 700 cohort members, and was not recorded for this donor. Each donor provided a peripheral blood sample, and peripheral blood mononuclear cells were used for TCR beta sequencing. The Qiagen DNeasy Blood Extraction Kit was used to extract genomic DNA from the blood cell samples. Libraries came from the immunoSEQ multiplex PCR assay. For the multiplex PCR, a mixture combining 60 forward primers for TCR Vbeta segments and 13 reverse primers for TCR Jbeta segments was used. Amplification of the CDR3 region of rearranged TCR beta genes was performed with a multiplex PCR assay on genomic DNA. Amplified TCR beta libraries were sequenced as 87-base-pair reads on the Illumina HiSeq System. The original methods were these. Across the 666 repertoires, a later analysis counted 78 million or so unique TCR beta chains, approximately 10 million of which were shared by at least two donors. Raw reads were error-corrected and collapsed into unique sequences with a nearest-neighbor algorithm that merged closely related sequences to remove PCR and sequencing errors. To assign V, D and J gene segments, CDR3 sequences were aligned to IMGT reference sequences. For a sequence to be retained, a match of at least six nucleotides to both a V gene segment and a J gene segment was required. Rearrangements were classified as productive when the CDR3 lacked stop codons and remained in frame with V and J, and all other rearrangements were classified as non-productive. Following IMGT convention, CDR3 was defined as the stretch from the second conserved V-encoded cysteine to the conserved J-encoded phenylalanine. The earlier analysis of 500 to 750 of the donors excluded any sequence lacking an unambiguous match to a single V gene segment. In an earlier analysis of 450 to 750 of the donors, a V segment was called functional when productive rearrangements were above 56.7%, and segregating when the standard deviation between donors exceeded 5%. A statistical classification framework was developed to diagnose cytomegalovirus status using the catalog of TCR beta chain sequences. V and J gene assignment, in a later analysis, came from comparing TCR nucleotide sequences with IMGT/GENE-DB human TR gene sequences. The TCRdist pipeline was used in a later analysis to assign CDR3 sequences and most-parsimonious VDJ recombination scenarios. A later analysis defined each TCR beta chain by its CDR3 amino acid sequence plus V-gene family, and excluded reads lacking a unique V-gene family. A later analysis removed 550 to 700 highly shared, low-generation-probability nucleotide sequences to deal with suspected cross-contamination and a sequencing artifact. In a later analysis, a clonal expansion index was calculated for each public chain from normalized within-repertoire ranks of inferred template counts. In a later analysis, generation probabilities were computed with a VDJ recombination model fitted to out-of-frame rearrangements, and the resulting probabilities were checked against IGoR. In a later analysis, TCR-TCR, TCR-HLA and TCR-CMV co-occurrence was scored with hypergeometric tests, and a repertoire-size bias correction was applied to TCR pairs. A later analysis estimated false discovery rates by permuting HLA or CMV assignments 20 times. In a later analysis, co-occurring TCRs were grouped using DBSCAN, and TCRdist sequence similarity was added for clustering within HLA-allele-positive subsets. Co-occurrence clustering excluded repertoires with fewer than 30,000 or more than 120,000 public chains, plus five with anomalous nucleotide sharing. The clones in this table, taken by TCRdb from immuneACCESS, are in-frame only. Not every clone is retained; where verified, under half of the shortfall comes from an unresolved V gene, and the cause of the rest is unknown. For V, J and clone size, that table is used; D and trimming come from the DNA. The table for this sample lists about 130,000 clones; 65% to 70% of them were counted only once. The ten largest clones take up over 1.5% of the sample.

In the case of this clone: Which antigen it targets is not known. Qualities for individual bases were not recorded, and no much larger clone is one base off.

The CDR3 numbers 14 residues from cysteine through phenylalanine. Of all the DNA, just the CDR3 is kept, 42 bases in frame from base 1. CDR1 and CDR2 are read off the germline V gene as SQVTM and ANQGSEA. Germline trimming: 7 bases from V, 3 bases from J; junction bases outside gene matches: 10. Overall study results and their limits: A later analysis associated about 17,000 TCR beta sequences with specific HLA alleles at a false discovery rate of 0.05. Compared with equally common non-associated chains, HLA-associated TCR beta chains in a later analysis were more clonally expanded and had lower generation probabilities. The presence/absence analyses assumed that sequencing depth was roughly uniform across donors, and that assumption may not be true. An association between a missense DCLRE1C variant and V-gene and J-gene trimming of TCR beta chains was found in a later genetic analysis and replicated in an independent cohort. Broadly in line with IMGT annotations, most TCR beta V segments showed up in productive rearrangements about 87% or about 30% of the time in an earlier analysis of under 700 of the donors. The classifier was reported to diagnose cytomegalovirus status with high specificity and sensitivity in both the original cohort and the validation cohort. In the study, 150 to 200 TCR beta chains were listed as associated with cytomegalovirus. According to a later analysis, parvovirus B19, influenza, CMV and Epstein-Barr virus appeared linked to several top co-occurrence clusters. In vitro tests confirmed that a few of the cytomegalovirus-associated TCR beta chains recognize cytomegalovirus antigens. Some IMGT-functional V segments, including TRBV6-2 and TRBV6-3, could not be told apart with the 87-base-pair reads, so those segments were excluded. The cohort was sequenced for TCR beta chains only, and without alpha or paired-chain data the features that could be detected were limited. In a later analysis, the rate of TCR association differed among HLA loci, with DRB1 alleles having the most associated TCRs and HLA-C alleles having the fewest. Because HLA typing was missing for some donors at each locus, association tests included only the typed subset. The only immune exposure information available for the cohort was CMV serostatus. The sequencing pipeline was judged likely to have produced a cluster of highly shared sequence variants as a technical artifact. Because counts were too low, about 17 rarely observed V segments, including chromosome 9 orphons, were excluded from the earlier analysis of around 590 of the donors. Across donors, most TCR sequences were observed very rarely, whereas some public TCRs were present in many individuals. According to a later genetic analysis, donors in an Asian-associated ancestry cluster had fewer N-insertions in productive TCRs than the approximately 610-donor mean. The authors suggested that the approach could potentially be generalized to other disease states and immunological phenotypes. Assigning TCR associations to individual alleles was difficult when HLA alleles, especially DR and DQ, strongly co-occurred. A further reported finding was that TCR beta sequences accurately predicted the HLA-A and HLA-B alleles for most subjects in the first cohort. A later analysis found that most CMV-associated TCR beta chains appeared HLA-restricted, with HLA associations seemingly driven largely by CMV exposure. Correlated functional status among segregating V segments might be attributable to linkage disequilibrium, but an unknown experimental factor could not be ruled out.

The source is a human donor in good health. Sequencing used PBMCs. Recombination connected TRBV29-1 to TRBJ1-2, with 8 bases in between that match TRBD1. The sequence in DNA is TGCAGCGCAACCCGGGACAGGAGGGACTATGGCTACACCTTC. Its product reads: CSATRDRRDYGYTF.